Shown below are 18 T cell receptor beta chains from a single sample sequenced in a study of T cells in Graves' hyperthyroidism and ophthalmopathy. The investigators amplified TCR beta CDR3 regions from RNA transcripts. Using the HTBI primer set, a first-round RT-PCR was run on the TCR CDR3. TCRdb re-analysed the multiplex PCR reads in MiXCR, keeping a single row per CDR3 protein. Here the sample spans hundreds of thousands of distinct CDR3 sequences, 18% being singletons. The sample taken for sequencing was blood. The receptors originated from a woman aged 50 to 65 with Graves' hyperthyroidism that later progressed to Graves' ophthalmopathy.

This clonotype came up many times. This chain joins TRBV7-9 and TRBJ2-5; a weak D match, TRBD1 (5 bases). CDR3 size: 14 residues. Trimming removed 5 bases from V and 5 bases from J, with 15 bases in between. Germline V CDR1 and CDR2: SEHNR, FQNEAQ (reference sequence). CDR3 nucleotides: TGTGCCAGCAGCCCTAAGACAGTTTTGGAGACCCAGTACTTC. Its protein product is CASSPKTVLETQYF.

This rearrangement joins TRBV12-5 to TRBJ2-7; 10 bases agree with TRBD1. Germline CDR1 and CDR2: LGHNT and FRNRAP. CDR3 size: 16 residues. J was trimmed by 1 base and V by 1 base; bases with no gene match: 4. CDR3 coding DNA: TGTGCTAGTGGTTTGGCCGGGACAGGGGCATCCTACGAGCAGTACTTC. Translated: CASGLAGTGASYEQYF.

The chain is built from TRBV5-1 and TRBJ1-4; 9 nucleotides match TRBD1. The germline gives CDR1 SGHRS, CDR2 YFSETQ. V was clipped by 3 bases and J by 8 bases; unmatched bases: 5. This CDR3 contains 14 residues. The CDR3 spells CASSSGQGEEKLFF. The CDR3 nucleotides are TGCGCCAGCAGCTCGGGACAGGGAGAGGAAAAACTGTTTTTT.

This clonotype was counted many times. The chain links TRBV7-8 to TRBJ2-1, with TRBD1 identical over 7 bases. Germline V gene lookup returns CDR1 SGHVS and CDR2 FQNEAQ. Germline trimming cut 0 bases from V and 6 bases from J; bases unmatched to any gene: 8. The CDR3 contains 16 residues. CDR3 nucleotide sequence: TGTGCCAGCAGCTTAGCCCCAGACAGGGCGGGCAATGAGCAGTTCTTC. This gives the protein CASSLAPDRAGNEQFF.

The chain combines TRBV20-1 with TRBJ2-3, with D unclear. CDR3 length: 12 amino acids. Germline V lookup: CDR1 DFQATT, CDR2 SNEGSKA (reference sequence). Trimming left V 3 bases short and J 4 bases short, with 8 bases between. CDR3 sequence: CSASPGPDTQYF. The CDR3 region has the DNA TGCAGTGCTAGCCCAGGCCCAGATACGCAGTATTTT.

The CDR3 region is CASSLGGRQPQHF. In DNA, the CDR3 is TGTGCCAGCAGTCTAGGAGGGCGGCAGCCCCAGCATTTT. This chain joins TRBV12-3 or TRBV12-4 and TRBJ1-5; no definite D call. The CDR3 loop spans 13 amino acids. The ends were cut back, 5 bases at V and 7 bases at J, with 12 bases in the middle.

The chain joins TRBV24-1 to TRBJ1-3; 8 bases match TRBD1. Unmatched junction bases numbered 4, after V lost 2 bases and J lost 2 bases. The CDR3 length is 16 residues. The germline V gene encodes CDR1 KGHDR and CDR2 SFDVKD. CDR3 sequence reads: CATSDWSRGPGNTIYF. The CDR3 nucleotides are TGTGCCACCAGTGATTGGAGCAGGGGGCCTGGAAACACCATATATTTT.

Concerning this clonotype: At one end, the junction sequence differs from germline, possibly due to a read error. Written as DNA, the CDR3 is TGCAGCGTTCACTTATCAGGGGCCAACATCCTGACTTTC. It is translated as CSVHLSGANILTF. The J gene is TRBJ2-6, the V gene TRBV29-1; a possible D gene is TRBD1 (6 bases). Per the germline V gene, CDR1 is SQVTM and CDR2 is ANQGSEA. This CDR3 contains 13 residues.

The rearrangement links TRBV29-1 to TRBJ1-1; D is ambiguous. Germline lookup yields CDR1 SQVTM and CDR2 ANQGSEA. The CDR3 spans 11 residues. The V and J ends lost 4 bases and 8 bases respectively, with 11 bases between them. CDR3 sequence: CSVGHLLEAFF. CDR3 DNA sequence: TGCAGCGTTGGACATCTTTTAGAAGCTTTCTTT.

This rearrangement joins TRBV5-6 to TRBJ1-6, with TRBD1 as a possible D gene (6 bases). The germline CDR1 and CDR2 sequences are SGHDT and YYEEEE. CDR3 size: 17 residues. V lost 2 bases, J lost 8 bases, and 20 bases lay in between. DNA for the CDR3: TGTGCCAGCAGCTTAATGTCCCGGGTCGGGGGGCATTCACCCCTCCACTTT. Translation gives CASSLMSRVGGHSPLHF.

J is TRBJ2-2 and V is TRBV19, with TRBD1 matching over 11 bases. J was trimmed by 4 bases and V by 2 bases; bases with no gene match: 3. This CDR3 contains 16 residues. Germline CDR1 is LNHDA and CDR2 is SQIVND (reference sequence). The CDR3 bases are TGTGCCAGTAGTATAAGGACAGGGGGCTTCACCGGGGAGCTGTTTTTT. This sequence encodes CASSIRTGGFTGELFF. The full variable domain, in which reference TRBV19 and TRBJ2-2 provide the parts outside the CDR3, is DGGITQSPKYLFRKEGQNVTLSCEQNLNHDAMYWYRQDPGQGLRLIYYSQIVNDFQKGDIAEGYSVSREKKESFPLTVTSAQKNPTAFYLCASSIRTGGFTGELFFGEGSRLTVL.

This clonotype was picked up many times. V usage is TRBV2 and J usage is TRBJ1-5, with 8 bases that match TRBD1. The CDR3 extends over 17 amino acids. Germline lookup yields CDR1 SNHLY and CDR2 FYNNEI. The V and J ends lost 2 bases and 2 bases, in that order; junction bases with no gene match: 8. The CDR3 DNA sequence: TGTGCCAGCAGTGAATTGACAGGGGAGAGGGGCAATCAGCCCCAGCATTTT. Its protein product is CASSELTGERGNQPQHF.

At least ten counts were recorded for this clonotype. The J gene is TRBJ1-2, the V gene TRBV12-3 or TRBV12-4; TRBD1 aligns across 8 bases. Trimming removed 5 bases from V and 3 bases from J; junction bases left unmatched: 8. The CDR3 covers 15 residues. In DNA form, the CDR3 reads TGTGCCAGCAGTACAGTGGACAGGGCTGACTATGGCTACACCTTC. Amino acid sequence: CASSTVDRADYGYTF.

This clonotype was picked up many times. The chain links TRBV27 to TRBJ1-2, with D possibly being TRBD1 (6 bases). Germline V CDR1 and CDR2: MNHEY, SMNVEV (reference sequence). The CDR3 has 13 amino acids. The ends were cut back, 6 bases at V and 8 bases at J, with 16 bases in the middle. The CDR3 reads CASRQRTAHGYTF. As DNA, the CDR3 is TGTGCCAGCAGGCAAAGGACAGCTCACGGCTACACCTTC.

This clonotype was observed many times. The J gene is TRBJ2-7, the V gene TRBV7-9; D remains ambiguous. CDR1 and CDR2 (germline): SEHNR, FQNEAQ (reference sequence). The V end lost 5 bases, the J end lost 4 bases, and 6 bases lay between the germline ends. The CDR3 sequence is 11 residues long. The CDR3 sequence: CASSVQYEQYF. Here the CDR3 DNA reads TGTGCCAGCAGCGTCCAGTACGAGCAGTACTTC.

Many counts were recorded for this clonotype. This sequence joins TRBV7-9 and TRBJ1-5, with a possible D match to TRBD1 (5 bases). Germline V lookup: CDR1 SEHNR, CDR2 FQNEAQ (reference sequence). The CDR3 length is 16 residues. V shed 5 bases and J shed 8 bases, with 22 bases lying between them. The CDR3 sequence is CASSKAEPVPGEPQHF. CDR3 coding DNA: TGTGCCAGCAGCAAGGCTGAGCCCGTCCCGGGGGAGCCCCAGCATTTT.

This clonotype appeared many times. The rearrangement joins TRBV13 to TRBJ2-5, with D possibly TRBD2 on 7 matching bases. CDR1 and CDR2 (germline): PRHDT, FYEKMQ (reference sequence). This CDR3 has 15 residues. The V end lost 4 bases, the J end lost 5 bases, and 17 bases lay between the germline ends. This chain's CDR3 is CASSSGTHGGETQYF. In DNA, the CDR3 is TGTGCCAGCAGCTCGGGGACACACGGGGGGGAGACCCAGTACTTC. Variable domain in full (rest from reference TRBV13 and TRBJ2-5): AAGVIQSPRHLIKEKRETATLKCYPIPRHDTVYWYQQGPGQDPQFLISFYEKMQSDKGSIPDRFSAQQFSDYHSELNMSSLELGDSALYFCASSSGTHGGETQYFGPGTRLLVL.

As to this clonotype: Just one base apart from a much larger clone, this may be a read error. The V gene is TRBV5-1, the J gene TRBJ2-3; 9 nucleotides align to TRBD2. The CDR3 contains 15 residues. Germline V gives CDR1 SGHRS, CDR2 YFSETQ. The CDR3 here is CASSLMTSGTDAQYF. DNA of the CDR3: TGCGCCAGCAGCTTAATGACTAGCGGCACAGATGCGCAGTATTTT.